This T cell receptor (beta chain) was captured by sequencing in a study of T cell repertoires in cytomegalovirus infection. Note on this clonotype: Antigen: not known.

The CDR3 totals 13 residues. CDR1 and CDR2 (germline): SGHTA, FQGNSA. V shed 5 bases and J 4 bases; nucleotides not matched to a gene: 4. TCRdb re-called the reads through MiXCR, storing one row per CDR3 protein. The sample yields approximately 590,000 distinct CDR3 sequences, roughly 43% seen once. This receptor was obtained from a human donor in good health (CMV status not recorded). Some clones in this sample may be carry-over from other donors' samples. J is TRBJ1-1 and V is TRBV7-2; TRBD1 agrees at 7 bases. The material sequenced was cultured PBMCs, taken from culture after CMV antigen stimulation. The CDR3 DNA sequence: TGTGCCAGCAGCCTAGGGACAGTCACTGAAGCTTTCTTT. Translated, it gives CASSLGTVTEAFF.